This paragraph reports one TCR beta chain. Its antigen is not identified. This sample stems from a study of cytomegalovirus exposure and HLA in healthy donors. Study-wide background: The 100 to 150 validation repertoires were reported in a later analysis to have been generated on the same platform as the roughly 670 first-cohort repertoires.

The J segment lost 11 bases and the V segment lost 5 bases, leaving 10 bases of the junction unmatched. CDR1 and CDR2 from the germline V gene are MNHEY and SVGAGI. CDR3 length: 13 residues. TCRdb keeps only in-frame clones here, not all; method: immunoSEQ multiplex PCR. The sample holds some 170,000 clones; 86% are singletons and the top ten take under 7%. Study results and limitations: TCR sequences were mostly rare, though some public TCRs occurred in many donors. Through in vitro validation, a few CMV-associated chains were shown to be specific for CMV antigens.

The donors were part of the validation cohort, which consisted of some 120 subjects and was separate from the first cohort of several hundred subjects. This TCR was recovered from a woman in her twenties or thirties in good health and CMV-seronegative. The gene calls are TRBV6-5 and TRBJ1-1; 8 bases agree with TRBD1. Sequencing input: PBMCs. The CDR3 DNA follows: TGTGCCAGCAGTCGACAGGACAGGGTCGTGGCTTTCTTT. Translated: CASSRQDRVVAFF.